This TCR beta chain was obtained from a study of blood T cells in healthy people across ages. About the study: When template switching was applied, about one barcoded beta molecule was captured per two T cells.

The authors extracted at least 6 micrograms of total RNA per sample. Together with a sample-barcoded 5' primer, a J-beta primer mix was included in a second PCR lasting about 6 to 11 cycles. TCRdb re-analysed the 5' RACE reads in MiXCR, keeping a single row per CDR3 protein. The repertoire includes about 1.4 million distinct CDR3 sequences, approximately 59% of them detected once, and 6.5% to 8.5% sits in the top ten. Worth noting for this clonotype: No antigen is known for it.

Study findings and constraints: CMV status of donors was unknown, possibly confounding expanded clonotype changes. Roughly linear declines in TCR beta diversity per million T cells occurred with age.

Germline V gives CDR1 SGHVS, CDR2 FNYEAQ. The ends were cut back, 5 bases at V and 6 bases at J, with 22 bases in the middle. This CDR3 has 17 amino acids. Sequencing input: blood. The rearrangement joins TRBV7-6 to TRBJ1-4; D possibly corresponds to TRBD1 (5 bases). The sequence was obtained from a man younger than 35 in good health. The CDR3, as DNA: TGTGCCAGCAGCCAATCGCTGGGGCGCGGGGGTGATGAAAAACTGTTTTTT. Its translation: CASSQSLGRGGDEKLFF.